The 29 T cell receptor beta chains in this list originate from one sample, sequenced in a study of Graves' ophthalmopathy and Graves' hyperthyroidism (dated by TCRdb to 2017 to 2018). The instrument was an Illumina HiSeq 2000. For repertoire sequencing, TCR beta CDR3 regions were amplified from RNA transcripts. The first round of RT-PCR was done with HTBI primers and the Qiagen OneStep RT-PCR kit, and was followed by a second round of multiplex PCR, then size selection and purification. TCRdb's own reprocessing of the public reads used fastp at Q25 and MiXCR and kept productive beta chains. Under each unique CDR3 protein, matching rows form one entry showing the most common genes and DNA. The sample data list 900,000 to 1,200,000 distinct CDR3 sequences, and roughly two fifths of these were observed just once. The ten largest clones take up 11% of the sample. Sequences were obtained from peripheral blood or thyroid tissue (not recorded which). These receptors were taken from an adult man with Graves' hyperthyroidism.

The genes are TRBV11-2 and TRBJ1-5; D is unresolved. Trimming took 3 bases from V and 9 from J, leaving 12 bases between them. CDR1 SGHAT and CDR2 FQNNGV come from the germline V gene. The CDR3 covers 13 residues. This chain's CDR3 is CASSFSSDGPQHF. The CDR3 nucleotides are TGTGCCAGCAGCTTTAGTAGTGACGGGCCCCAGCATTTT.

The chain has TRBV25-1 and TRBJ1-1; TRBD1 matches at 7 bases. Germline trimming cut 6 bases from V and 5 bases from J; bases unmatched to any gene: 12. Germline values: CDR1 MGHDK, CDR2 SYGVNS. CDR3 length: 15 amino acids. In DNA, the CDR3 is TGTGCCAGCAGCCGCAGACAGGGACGGGGTACTGAAGCTTTCTTT. Its translation is CASSRRQGRGTEAFF.

A remark on this clonotype: Being one base from a much bigger clone, this may be a read error. The V and J genes are TRBV15 and TRBJ2-7, with TRBD1 identical over 10 bases. This CDR3 is built from 15 residues. Germline CDR1 reads LNHNV; CDR2 reads YYDKDF (reference sequence). CDR3 loop: CAASRDRGTLYEQYF. CDR3 nucleotide sequence: TGTGCCGCCAGCAGGGACAGGGGTACCCTCTACGAGCAGTACTTC.

The V gene is TRBV7-2, the J gene TRBJ1-2; 7 bases match TRBD1. This CDR3 is 15 amino acids long. The junction had 11 bases not matched to a gene; V was cut back by 6 bases and J by 4 bases. Germline V CDR1 and CDR2: SGHTA, FQGNSA. The CDR3 coding sequence is TGTGCCAGCAGGAGCCATACGCAGGGGGTCTATGGCTACACCTTC. Protein sequence: CASRSHTQGVYGYTF.

The rearrangement uses TRBV6-5 and TRBJ1-1; possibly TRBD1 for D (5 bases). Between the trimmed V and J ends, which lost 6 bases and 5 bases, there was a span of 19 bases. This CDR3 is built from 15 residues. From germline, CDR1 is MNHEY and CDR2 SVGAGI. This chain's CDR3 is CASSQIQGGLTEAFF. CDR3 DNA sequence: TGTGCCAGCAGCCAAATTCAGGGAGGATTGACTGAAGCTTTCTTT.

V usage is TRBV6-4 and J usage is TRBJ1-2; TRBD1 matches at 9 bases. Unmatched junction bases numbered 8, after V lost 6 bases and J lost 3 bases. This CDR3 region has 15 residues. Germline V gives CDR1 MRHNA, CDR2 SNTAGT. This CDR3 is CASRRGQGSYYGYTF. As DNA, the CDR3 is TGTGCCAGCAGAAGGGGACAGGGTTCTTACTATGGCTACACCTTC.

V is TRBV20-1 and J is TRBJ1-6; D possibly corresponds to TRBD1 (5 bases). Germline V gene data show CDR1 as DFQATT and CDR2 as SNEGSKA (reference sequence). The CDR3 covers 13 residues. Trimming cost V 3 bases and J 6 bases, with 9 bases left between them. The CDR3 sequence is CSARTEGNSPLHF. DNA of the CDR3: TGCAGTGCTAGGACAGAGGGTAATTCACCCCTCCACTTT.

The chain couples TRBV7-2 to TRBJ2-7; D gene unclear. Germline V gives CDR1 SGHTA, CDR2 FQGNSA. CDR3 length: 13 amino acids. The ends were cut back, 5 bases at V and 2 bases at J, with 10 bases in the middle. The CDR3 loop is CASSARTTYEQYF. CDR3 bases: TGTGCCAGCAGCGCAAGGACCACCTACGAGCAGTACTTC.

Concerning this clonotype itself: This clone may be a read error of a much larger clone one base away. V and J are TRBV10-3 and TRBJ1-4; D might be TRBD1 (5 bases). The CDR3 totals 13 residues. Germline CDR1 and CDR2: ENHRY and SYGVKD. The CDR3 DNA is TGTGCCATCGGTTGGGGCCCTAATGAAAGACTGTTTTTT. Its protein is CAIGWGPNERLFF.

The chain links TRBV29-1 to TRBJ2-5; 9 bases map to TRBD2. The better agreement between TRBJ2-1 and the DNA end casts doubt on the J call. Germline CDR1 is SQVTM and CDR2 is ANQGSEA. The length of the CDR3 is 14 residues. The CDR3 loop reads CSVGRAGGIGEQFF. The CDR3 DNA is TGCAGCGTTGGTCGGGCGGGGGGGATAGGTGAGCAGTTCTTC.

The rearrangement joins TRBV6-4 to TRBJ1-5; TRBD1 might be the D (5 bases). V lost 7 bases and J 2 bases, leaving 12 bases between the germline ends. CDR1 is MRHNA, CDR2 SNTAGT, per germline. The CDR3 length is 14 residues. The CDR3 DNA is TGTGCCAGCACTACAGGAATCGGCAATCAGCCCCAGCATTTT. This sequence encodes CASTTGIGNQPQHF.

This clonotype occurred a few times. This rearrangement joins TRBV15 to TRBJ2-2, with D perhaps TRBD2 (6 bases). V was pared by 6 bases and J by 7 bases, with 18 bases between. Per the germline V gene, CDR1 is LNHNV and CDR2 is YYDKDF (reference sequence). There are 15 residues in the CDR3. CDR3 sequence: CATSPELGAGGELFF. The CDR3 bases are TGTGCCACCAGTCCCGAGTTGGGAGCGGGCGGGGAGCTGTTTTTT.

The chain joins TRBV7-9 to TRBJ1-2; 8 bases are a match to TRBD1. The germline V gene has CDR1 SEHNR and CDR2 FQNEAQ (reference sequence). The CDR3 has 14 amino acids. Trimming took 8 bases from V and 4 from J; bases not matched to a gene: 9. Here the CDR3 DNA reads TGTGCCAGCCGGAGAGGAGACAGGGGCTATGGCTACACCTTC. Translated: CASRRGDRGYGYTF. The variable domain in full, with the rest retrieved from reference TRBV7-9 and TRBJ1-2, is DTGVSQNPRHKITKRGQNVTFRCDPISEHNRLYWYRQTLGQGPEFLTYFQNEAQLEKSRLLSDRFSAERPKGSFSTLEIQRTEQGDSAMYLCASRRGDRGYGYTFGSGTRLTVV.

Only a few counts were recorded for this clonotype. The chain is built from TRBV11-1 and TRBJ2-2; D tentatively fits TRBD1 or TRBD2 (5 bases each). The germline V gene encodes CDR1 SGHAT and CDR2 FQDESV (reference sequence). V dropped 4 bases and J dropped 0 bases, with 9 bases sitting between them. This CDR3 spans 15 amino acids. The CDR3 coding sequence is TGTGCCAGCAGCTGGGGACGGACGAACACCGGGGAGCTGTTTTTT. This sequence encodes CASSWGRTNTGELFF.

The chain carries TRBV5-4 and TRBJ2-7; TRBD1 aligns across 9 bases. After removal of 4 bases from V and 6 bases from J, the junction contained 11 bases not matched to a gene. Germline V gives CDR1 SGHNT, CDR2 YYREEE (reference sequence). CDR3 length equals 15 residues. DNA of the CDR3: TGTGCCAGCAGCCCGCCACCGGGACAGGGAGTCGAGCAGTACTTC. This gives the protein CASSPPPGQGVEQYF.

The V call is TRBV7-8, the J call TRBJ2-7; either TRBD1 or TRBD2 may supply D (5 bases each). CDR3 length: 15 amino acids. Germline assignment: CDR1 SGHVS and CDR2 FQNEAQ. Trimming cost V 5 bases and J 2 bases, with 16 bases left between them. CDR3 nucleotides: TGTGCCAGCAGCCCAGGGAGCGGAACGGCCTACGAGCAGTACTTC. This sequence encodes CASSPGSGTAYEQYF.

This clonotype was counted between two and nine times. The chain carries TRBV18 and TRBJ1-1, with D perhaps TRBD1 (6 bases). Germline V lookup: CDR1 KGHSH, CDR2 LQKENI. V dropped 2 bases and J dropped 7 bases, with 17 bases sitting between them. The CDR3 covers 15 residues. The CDR3 spells CASSPRGDQFNEAFF. CDR3 DNA sequence: TGTGCCAGCTCACCAAGGGGGGACCAATTTAATGAAGCTTTCTTT.

Regarding this clonotype: A much larger clone lies a single base off, so this may be a read error. The J gene is TRBJ1-3, the V gene TRBV10-3; D perhaps matches TRBD1 (6 bases). The CDR3 contains 13 residues. Germline values: CDR1 ENHRY, CDR2 SYGVKD. In nucleotides, the CDR3 is TGTGCCATCAAGGACAGATCTGGAGACACCATATATTTT. Amino acids: CAIKDRSGDTIYF.

This clonotype was recorded a few times. The chain recombines TRBV7-2 with TRBJ1-1; a weak D match, TRBD1 (6 bases). There are 16 residues in the CDR3. Trimming removed 5 bases from V and 2 bases from J, with 18 bases in between. Germline V gives CDR1 SGHTA, CDR2 FQGNSA. The CDR3 here is CASSPMRGIRNTEAFF. The DNA of the CDR3 is TGTGCCAGCAGCCCCATGAGGGGGATACGAAACACTGAAGCTTTCTTT.

This clonotype has ten or more counts. The chain combines TRBV10-3 with TRBJ2-7, with a tentative D call TRBD1 (5 bases). Trimming stripped 0 bases from V and 2 bases from J, with 5 bases between. Per the germline V gene, CDR1 is ENHRY and CDR2 is SYGVKD. The CDR3 contains 13 residues. Here the CDR3 reads CAISESGAYEQYF. The DNA of the CDR3 is TGTGCCATCAGTGAGTCAGGGGCCTACGAGCAGTACTTC.

This sequence joins TRBV6-6 and TRBJ2-5; D is possibly TRBD1 (7 bases). CDR3 length: 15 amino acids. Germline V gene data show CDR1 as MNHNY and CDR2 as SVGAGI (reference sequence). V gave up 7 bases and J gave up 2 bases, with 17 bases separating them. CDR3 nucleotide sequence: TGTGCCAGCACGTACAGGTCAGGGGGGCAAGAGACCCAGTACTTC. This sequence encodes CASTYRSGGQETQYF.

In DNA, the CDR3 is TGTGCCACCAGACGGGGCCTGGGAGACACCGGGGAGCTGTTTTTT. It encodes CATRRGLGDTGELFF. The chain links TRBV10-3 to TRBJ2-2; perhaps D is TRBD1 or TRBD2 (5 bases each). V was pared by 10 bases and J by 3 bases, with 18 bases between. Germline CDR1 reads ENHRY; CDR2 reads SYGVKD. The CDR3 covers 15 residues.

This clonotype was counted at least ten times. The CDR3 protein is CSAPLGAPLHF. In DNA, the CDR3 is TGCAGTGCCCCCCTAGGAGCACCCCTCCACTTT. The chain couples TRBV20-1 to TRBJ1-6; D remains ambiguous. The germline V gene has CDR1 DFQATT and CDR2 SNEGSKA (reference sequence). CDR3 length: 11 amino acids. Trimming left V 6 bases short and J 11 bases short, with 11 bases between.

A few counts support this clonotype. CDR3 coding DNA: TGTGCCAGCAGTTTAGGGGGAGAGACCCAGCATTTT. This sequence encodes CASSLGGETQHF. The rearrangement uses TRBV6-5 and TRBJ1-5, with D maybe TRBD1 (6 bases). The CDR3 totals 12 residues. V was cut by 4 bases and J by 11 bases, with 12 bases left in between. Germline V gene lookup returns CDR1 MNHEY and CDR2 SVGAGI.

The chain couples TRBV19 to TRBJ2-6; 7 nucleotides align to TRBD1. Trimming at V came to 4 bases and at J to 14 bases, leaving 20 bases not matched to a gene. CDR3 length: 17 amino acids. Germline lookup yields CDR1 LNHDA and CDR2 SQIVND (reference sequence). This CDR3 reads CASSRGTAEMWRNFLTF. CDR3 DNA: TGTGCCAGTAGTAGAGGGACAGCGGAAATGTGGAGAAACTTCCTGACTTTC. Full variable domain (rest looked up from reference TRBV19 and TRBJ2-6): DGGITQSPKYLFRKEGQNVTLSCEQNLNHDAMYWYRQDPGQGLRLIYYSQIVNDFQKGDIAEGYSVSREKKESFPLTVTSAQKNPTAFYLCASSRGTAEMWRNFLTFGAGSRLTVL.

In its sample, this clonotype was seen a few times. The CDR3 loop is CASSSYQQGFRTEAFF. As DNA, the CDR3 is TGTGCCAGCAGCTCATACCAACAGGGATTTCGCACTGAAGCTTTCTTT. The chain combines TRBV25-1 with TRBJ1-1, with D tentatively TRBD1 (6 bases). Per the germline V gene, CDR1 is MGHDK and CDR2 is SYGVNS. Trimming removed 6 bases from V and 4 bases from J, with 21 bases in between. The CDR3 is 16 amino acids.

This clonotype was observed once. This may be a read error: a much more frequent sequence differs by one nucleotide. The chain joins TRBV2 to TRBJ1-1; D possibly corresponds to TRBD1 (5 bases). CDR1 and CDR2 (germline): SNHLY, FYNNEI. The CDR3 totals 12 residues. The CDR3, as DNA: TGTGCCAGCAGTTGGACAAACACTGGAGCTTTCTTT. Its protein is CASSWTNTGAFF.

For this clonotype: This may stem from a read error, because a much larger clone lies one nucleotide away. This sequence joins TRBV7-9 and TRBJ2-7, with D hard to call. The CDR3 runs to 12 residues. CDR1 is SEHNR, CDR2 FQNEAQ, per germline (reference sequence). CDR3 sequence reads: CACSSRTYEQYF. In DNA form, the CDR3 reads TGTGCCTGCAGCTCCAGGACCTACGAGCAGTACTTC.

To note about this clonotype: A single base separates this from a much larger clone, so it may be a read error. The chain uses TRBV7-9 and TRBJ1-5, with 7 positions matching TRBD1. With V trimmed by 4 bases and J by 9 bases, 6 bases remained unmatched. This CDR3 contains 13 residues. Per germline, CDR1 SEHNR and CDR2 FQNEAQ (reference sequence). In DNA form, the CDR3 reads TGTGCCAGCAGCTCAGACAGGGACGGGCCCCAGCATTTT. Protein product: CASSSDRDGPQHF. The full variable domain, completed using reference TRBV7-9 and TRBJ1-5, is DTGVSQNPRHKITKRGQNVTFRCDPISEHNRLYWYRQTLGQGPEFLTYFQNEAQLEKSRLLSDRFSAERPKGSFSTLEIQRTEQGDSAMYLCASSSDRDGPQHFGDGTRLSIL.